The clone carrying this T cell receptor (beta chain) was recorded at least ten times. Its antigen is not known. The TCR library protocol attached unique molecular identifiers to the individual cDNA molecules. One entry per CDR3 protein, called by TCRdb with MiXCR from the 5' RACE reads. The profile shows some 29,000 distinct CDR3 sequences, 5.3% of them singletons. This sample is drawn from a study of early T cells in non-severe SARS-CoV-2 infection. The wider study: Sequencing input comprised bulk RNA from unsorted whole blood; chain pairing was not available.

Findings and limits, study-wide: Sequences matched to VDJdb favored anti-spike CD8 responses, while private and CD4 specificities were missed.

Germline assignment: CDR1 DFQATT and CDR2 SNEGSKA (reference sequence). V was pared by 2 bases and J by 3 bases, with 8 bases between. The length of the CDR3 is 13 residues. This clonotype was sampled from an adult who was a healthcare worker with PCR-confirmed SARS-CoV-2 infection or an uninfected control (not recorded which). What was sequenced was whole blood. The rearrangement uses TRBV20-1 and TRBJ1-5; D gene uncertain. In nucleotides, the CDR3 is TGCAGTGCTAGACGGATGTCCAATCAGCCCCAGCATTTT. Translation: CSARRMSNQPQHF.